A selection of T cell receptor beta chains follows, all from one sample in a study of T cells in Graves' hyperthyroidism and ophthalmopathy. Each CDR3 protein is one row after TCRdb ran MiXCR on the multiplex PCR reads. This sample has about 840,000 distinct CDR3 sequences; 38% occur once, and the top ten carry around 9.3%. Material: blood. Receptors originate from a man younger than 35 with Graves' hyperthyroidism. Both conserved end residues are part of each CDR3. Each record gives: D gene, clone size, V gene, J gene, CDR3 protein, CDR3 DNA. The D gene is left open where the match is weak. Clone size is not always given. Where it is, it says once, few, many or a class for expanded clones.

>.|.|TRBV5-4|TRBJ1-3
CASSWSTNTIYF
TGTGCCAGCAGCTGGTCGACAAACACCATATATTTT
>.|few|TRBV14|TRBJ2-5
CASSQAFDPVTQYF
TGTGCCAGCAGCCAAGCGTTCGACCCAGTGACCCAGTACTTC
>.|many|TRBV29-1|TRBJ1-1
CSVEGQGATEAFF
TGCAGCGTTGAAGGGCAGGGAGCGACTGAAGCTTTCTTT
>.|.|TRBV10-3|TRBJ2-7
CAISRSDEGFYEQYF
TGTGCCATCAGCCGGAGCGACGAGGGTTTTTACGAGCAGTACTTC
>.|few|TRBV7-2|TRBJ1-1
CASSPFPLRTDYEAFF
TGTGCCAGCAGCCCCTTCCCCCTAAGGACGGACTATGAAGCTTTCTTT
>.|.|TRBV2|TRBJ1-4
CARRLAGGTNEKLFF
TGTGCCAGAAGACTAGCGGGGGGAACTAATGAAAAACTGTTTTTT
>TRBD2|many|TRBV20-1|TRBJ2-7
CSARTSGEQYF
TGCAGTGCTCGGACTAGCGGCGAGCAGTACTTC
>TRBD1|many|TRBV29-1|TRBJ1-3
CSVAGTGNGNTIYF
TGCAGCGTGGCCGGGACAGGGAATGGAAACACCATATATTTT
>.|.|TRBV19|TRBJ2-7
CASSIVGRGDEQYF
TGTGCCAGTAGTATAGTAGGCAGGGGCGACGAGCAGTACTTC
>.|.|TRBV6-1|TRBJ1-5
CASTSNQPQHF
TGTGCCAGCACTAGCAATCAGCCCCAGCATTTT
>TRBD2|.|TRBV5-1|TRBJ2-5
CASSAGGGLGKETQYF
TGCGCCAGCAGCGCGGGCGGGGGACTAGGCAAAGAGACCCAGTACTTC
>.|once|TRBV5-1|TRBJ1-3
CASSLEANGVLSGNTIYF
TGCGCCAGCAGCTTGGAGGCTAACGGGGTTCTCTCTGGAAACACCATATATTTT
>TRBD2|.|TRBV5-6|TRBJ2-3
CASCRRMRTSGTDTQYF
TGTGCCAGCTGCCGGAGGATGCGGACTAGCGGCACAGATACGCAGTATTTT
>TRBD1|.|TRBV29-1|TRBJ1-2
CSGRDRVDGYTF
TGCAGCGGACGGGACAGGGTGGATGGCTACACCTTC
>.|.|TRBV20-1|TRBJ1-5
CSAFNPGHGTNQPQHF
TGCAGTGCTTTCAATCCGGGACACGGGACAAATCAGCCCCAGCATTTT
>.|.|TRBV13|TRBJ2-2
CASSYYREGGTGELFF
TGTGCCAGCAGCTACTACAGGGAGGGCGGCACCGGGGAGCTGTTTTTT
>.|.|TRBV14|TRBJ2-5
CASSQDWVSRETQYF
TGTGCCAGCAGCCAAGATTGGGTCAGCCGGGAGACCCAGTACTTC
>TRBD1|.|TRBV20-1|TRBJ2-5
CSATPGTGTFETQYF
TGCAGTGCCACACCCGGGACAGGGACTTTCGAGACCCAGTACTTC
>.|.|TRBV15|TRBJ2-5
CATNVETQYF
TGTGCCACCAACGTTGAGACCCAGTACTTC
>TRBD2|.|TRBV7-3|TRBJ2-1
CASSLMREGDEQFF
TGTGCCAGCAGCTTAATGCGGGAGGGCGATGAGCAGTTCTTC
>.|.|TRBV2|TRBJ1-4
CASRGLNEKLFF
TGTGCCAGCAGGGGGCTGAATGAAAAACTGTTTTTT
>.|once|TRBV10-3|TRBJ2-7
CAISEPTGSPYEQYF
TGTGCCATCAGTGAGCCCACAGGGTCCCCCTACGAGCAGTACTTC
>.|few|TRBV5-1|TRBJ1-4
CASSFGQRNEKLFF
TGCGCCAGCAGCTTCGGACAGCGTAATGAAAAACTGTTTTTT
>.|many|TRBV7-6|TRBJ2-7
CASSLDYTYEQYF
TGTGCCAGCAGCTTAGACTATACCTACGAGCAGTACTTC
>.|many|TRBV7-7|TRBJ1-6
CASSATRNSPLHF
TGTGCTAGCAGCGCAACGCGGAATTCACCCCTCCACTTT
>.|.|TRBV12-3/TRBV12-4|TRBJ1-1
CASSSPQTENTEAFF
TGTGCCAGCAGTTCTCCTCAAACAGAGAACACTGAAGCTTTCTTT
>.|.|TRBV12-3/TRBV12-4|TRBJ1-5
CASSFGSPDQPQHF
TGTGCCAGCAGTTTCGGCAGTCCGGATCAGCCCCAGCATTTT
>.|.|TRBV6-4|TRBJ2-7
CASSYKWGQLAYEQYF
TGTGCCAGCAGTTACAAATGGGGGCAGCTTGCCTACGAGCAGTACTTC
>.|few|TRBV7-2|TRBJ1-6
CASSKELARNSPLHF
TGTGCCAGCAGCAAGGAGCTTGCAAGAAATTCACCCCTCCACTTT
>TRBD2|few|TRBV7-9|TRBJ2-5
CASRPGGGRRGTQYF
TGTGCCAGCAGACCGGGGGGAGGTCGACGAGGGACCCAGTACTTC
>.|.|TRBV11-2|TRBJ1-4
CASSTFRGQREKLFF
TGTGCCAGCAGCACTTTTAGGGGCCAACGAGAAAAACTGTTTTTT
>.|once|TRBV10-3|TRBJ2-7
CASTATDYEQYF
TGTGCCAGCACTGCGACAGACTACGAGCAGTACTTC
>.|.|TRBV25-1|TRBJ1-1
CASDDRRGNTEAFF
TGTGCCAGCGACGACCGCAGGGGAAACACTGAAGCTTTCTTT
>TRBD2|.|TRBV7-9|TRBJ2-5
CASSLAQASGGSETQYF
TGTGCCAGCAGCTTAGCGCAGGCTAGCGGGGGGTCAGAGACCCAGTACTTC
>.|many|TRBV7-3|TRBJ1-1
CASSLNGGTEAFF
TGCGCCAGCAGCTTGAACGGGGGCACTGAAGCTTTCTTT
>.|many|TRBV7-8|TRBJ1-1
CASSFSRAGTEAFF
TGTGCCAGCAGCTTCTCCCGGGCGGGCACTGAAGCTTTCTTT
>.|.|TRBV9|TRBJ2-7
CASSVQAMDHYEQYF
TGTGCCAGCAGCGTTCAAGCCATGGACCACTACGAGCAGTACTTC
>.|.|TRBV7-2|TRBJ2-5
CASSFYTRETQYF
TGTGCCAGCAGCTTTTATACCCGAGAGACCCAGTACTTC
>TRBD2|.|TRBV2|TRBJ2-1
CASSGVAGGSYNEQFF
TGTGCCAGCAGTGGGGTAGCGGGGGGCTCCTACAATGAGCAGTTCTTC
>TRBD1|few|TRBV20-1|TRBJ2-7
CSAARTGPYEQYF
TGCAGTGCGGCCCGGACAGGCCCCTACGAGCAGTACTTC
>.|many|TRBV2|TRBJ1-2
CASILQGSYGYTF
TGTGCCAGCATTCTACAGGGATCCTATGGCTACACCTTC
>TRBD2|.|TRBV6-6|TRBJ2-7
CASSYSSGRIYEQYF
TGTGCCAGCAGTTACTCTAGCGGGAGGATCTACGAGCAGTACTTC
>TRBD1|.|TRBV14|TRBJ2-7
CASSPTGDPYEQYF
TGTGCCAGCAGCCCGACAGGGGACCCCTACGAGCAGTACTTC
>.|few|TRBV19|TRBJ2-2
CATLAAGELFF
TGTGCCACTTTAGCGGCCGGGGAGCTGTTTTTT
>.|.|TRBV7-2|TRBJ2-2
CASTPRETNTGELFF
TGTGCCAGCACCCCGAGGGAGACGAACACCGGGGAGCTGTTTTTT
>.|.|TRBV7-9|TRBJ1-1
CASSTGRKTEAFF
TGTGCCAGCAGCACCGGACGAAAAACTGAAGCTTTCTTT
>TRBD2|.|TRBV29-1|TRBJ2-7
CSVEDHGTSWIYEQYF
TGCAGCGTTGAAGACCACGGGACTAGCTGGATCTACGAGCAGTACTTC
>TRBD2|.|TRBV15|TRBJ2-5
CATSSSTSGRTETQYF
TGTGCCACCAGCAGTTCGACTAGCGGGAGGACGGAGACCCAGTACTTC
>.|few|TRBV6-5|TRBJ2-2
CATFHQITGELFF
TGTGCCACCTTCCACCAGATCACCGGGGAGCTGTTTTTT
>.|.|TRBV25-1|TRBJ2-7
CASKTGTTYEQYF
TGTGCCAGCAAGACCGGGACCACCTACGAGCAGTACTTC
>.|many|TRBV5-1|TRBJ2-7
CASSRTGGTYEQYF
TGCGCCAGCAGCCGGACGGGCGGAACCTACGAGCAGTACTTC
>TRBD2|.|TRBV12-3/TRBV12-4|TRBJ2-5
CASSLDTGTSVETQYF
TGTGCCAGCAGTTTAGACACCGGGACTAGCGTCGAGACCCAGTACTTC
>.|once|TRBV11-3|TRBJ2-2
CASSLEPAGGELFF
TGTGCCAGCAGCTTAGAACCTGCGGGGGGGGAGCTGTTTTTT
>TRBD1|many|TRBV2|TRBJ1-1
CASSEDDRGTEAFF
TGTGCCAGCAGTGAAGACGACAGGGGGACTGAAGCTTTCTTT